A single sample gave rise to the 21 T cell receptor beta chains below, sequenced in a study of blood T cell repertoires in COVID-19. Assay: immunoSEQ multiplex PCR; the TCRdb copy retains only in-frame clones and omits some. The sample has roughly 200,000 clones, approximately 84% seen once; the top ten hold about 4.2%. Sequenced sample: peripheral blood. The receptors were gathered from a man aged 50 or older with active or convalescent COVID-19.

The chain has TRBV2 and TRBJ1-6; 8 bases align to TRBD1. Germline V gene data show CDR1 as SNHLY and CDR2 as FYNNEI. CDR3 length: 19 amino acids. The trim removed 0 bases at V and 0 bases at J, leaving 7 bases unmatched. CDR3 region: CASSEAGQVLSSYNSPLHF. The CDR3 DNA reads TGTGCCAGCAGTGAAGCGGGACAGGTCTTAAGCTCCTATAATTCACCCCTCCACTTT.

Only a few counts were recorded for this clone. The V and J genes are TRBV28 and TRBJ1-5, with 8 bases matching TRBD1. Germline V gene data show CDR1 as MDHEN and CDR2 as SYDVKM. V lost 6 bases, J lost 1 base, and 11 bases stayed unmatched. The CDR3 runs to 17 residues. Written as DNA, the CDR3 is TGTGCCAGCAGCTCCCTCTTCGGACAGGGCAGCAATCAGCCCCAGCATTTT. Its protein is CASSSLFGQGSNQPQHF. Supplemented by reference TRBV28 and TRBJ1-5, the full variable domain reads DVKVTQSSRYLVKRTGEKVFLECVQDMDHENMFWYRQDPGLGLRLIYFSYDVKMKEKGDIPEGYSVSREKKERFSLILESASTNQTSMYLCASSSLFGQGSNQPQHFGDGTRLSIL.

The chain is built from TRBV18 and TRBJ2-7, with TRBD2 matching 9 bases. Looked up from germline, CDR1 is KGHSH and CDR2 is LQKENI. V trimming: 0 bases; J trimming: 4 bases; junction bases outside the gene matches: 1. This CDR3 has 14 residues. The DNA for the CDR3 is TGTGCCAGCTCACCACCTAGCGGGGGATACGAGCAGTACTTC. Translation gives CASSPPSGGYEQYF.

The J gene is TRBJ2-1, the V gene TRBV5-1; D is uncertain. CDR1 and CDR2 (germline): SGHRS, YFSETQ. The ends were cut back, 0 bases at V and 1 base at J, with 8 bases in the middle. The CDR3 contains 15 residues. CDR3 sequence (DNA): TGCGCCAGCAGCTTGGTTTCTAGATCCTACAATGAGCAGTTCTTC. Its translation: CASSLVSRSYNEQFF.

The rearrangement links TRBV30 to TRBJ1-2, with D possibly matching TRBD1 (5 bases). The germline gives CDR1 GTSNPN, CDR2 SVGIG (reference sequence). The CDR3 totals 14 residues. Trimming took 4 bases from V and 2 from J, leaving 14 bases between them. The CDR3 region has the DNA TGTGCCTGGACCCCAGGTGGGGGGAACTATGGCTACACCTTC. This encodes CAWTPGGGNYGYTF.

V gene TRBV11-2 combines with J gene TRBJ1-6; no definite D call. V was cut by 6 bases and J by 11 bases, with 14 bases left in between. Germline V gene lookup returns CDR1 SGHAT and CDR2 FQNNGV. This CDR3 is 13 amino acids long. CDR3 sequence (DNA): TGTGCCAGCAGGTTTACAGATGCTACACCCCTCCACTTT. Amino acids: CASRFTDATPLHF. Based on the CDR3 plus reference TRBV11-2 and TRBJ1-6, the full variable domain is EAGVAQSPRYKIIEKRQSVAFWCNPISGHATLYWYQQILGQGPKLLIQFQNNGVVDDSQLPKDRFSAERLKGVDSTLKIQPAKLEDSAVYLCASRFTDATPLHFGNGTRLTVT.

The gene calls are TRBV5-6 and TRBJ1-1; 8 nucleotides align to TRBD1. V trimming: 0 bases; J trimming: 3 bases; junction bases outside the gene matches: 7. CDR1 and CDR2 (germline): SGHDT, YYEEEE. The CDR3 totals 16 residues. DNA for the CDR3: TGTGCCAGCAGCTTGGGGTGGGACAGGTCATACACTGAAGCTTTCTTT. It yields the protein CASSLGWDRSYTEAFF.

This chain's CDR3 is CASRPGEGNTEAFF. As DNA, the CDR3 is TGCGCCAGCAGGCCAGGGGAGGGGAACACTGAAGCTTTCTTT. The V gene is TRBV5-1, the J gene TRBJ1-1, with a tentative D call TRBD1 (6 bases). V lost 5 bases and J 1 base, leaving 12 bases between the germline ends. This CDR3 has 14 residues. Germline CDR1 reads SGHRS; CDR2 reads YFSETQ. The variable domain in full, completed from reference TRBV5-1 and TRBJ1-1, reads KAGVTQTPRYLIKTRGQQVTLSCSPISGHRSVSWYQQTPGQGLQFLFEYFSETQRNKGNFPGRFSGRQFSNSRSEMNVSTLELGDSALYLCASRPGEGNTEAFFGQGTRLTVV.

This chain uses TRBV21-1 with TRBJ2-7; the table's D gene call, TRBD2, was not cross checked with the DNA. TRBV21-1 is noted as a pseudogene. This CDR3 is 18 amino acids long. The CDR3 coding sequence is TGTGCCAGCAGCAACAACCAGGGGAGGGTAAATGGGTCGTACGAGCAGTACTTC. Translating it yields CASSNNQGRVNGSYEQYF.

As DNA, the CDR3 is TGTGCCAGCAGCCAAGTTGGGCCCTCACCCAATTCACCCCTCCACTTT. This gives the protein CASSQVGPSPNSPLHF. This chain links TRBV4-2 with TRBJ1-6; unclear D gene. The V end was cut by 1 base, the J end by 7 bases, with 14 bases between. This CDR3 is 16 amino acids long. Germline CDR1 is LGHNA and CDR2 is YNFKEQ.

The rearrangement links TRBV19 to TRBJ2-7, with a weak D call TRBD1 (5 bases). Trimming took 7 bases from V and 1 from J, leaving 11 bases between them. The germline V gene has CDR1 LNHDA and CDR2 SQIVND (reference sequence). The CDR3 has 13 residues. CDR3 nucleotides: TGTGCCAGTACGGCAGGGCCTTCCTACGAGCAGTACTTC. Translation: CASTAGPSYEQYF.

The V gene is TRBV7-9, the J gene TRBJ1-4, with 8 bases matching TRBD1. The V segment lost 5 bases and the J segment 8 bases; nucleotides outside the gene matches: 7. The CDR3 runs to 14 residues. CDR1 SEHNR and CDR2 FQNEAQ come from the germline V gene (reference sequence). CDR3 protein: CASSARDRREKLFF. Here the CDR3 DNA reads TGTGCCAGCAGCGCCCGGGACAGGAGGGAAAAACTGTTTTTT. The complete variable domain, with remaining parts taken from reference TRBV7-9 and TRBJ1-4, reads DTGVSQNPRHKITKRGQNVTFRCDPISEHNRLYWYRQTLGQGPEFLTYFQNEAQLEKSRLLSDRFSAERPKGSFSTLEIQRTEQGDSAMYLCASSARDRREKLFFGSGTQLSVL.

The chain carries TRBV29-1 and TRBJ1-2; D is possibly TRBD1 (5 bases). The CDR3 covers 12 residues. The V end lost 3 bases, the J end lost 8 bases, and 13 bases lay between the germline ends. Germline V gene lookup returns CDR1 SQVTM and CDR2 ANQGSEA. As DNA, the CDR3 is TGCAGCGTTGAGGCGGGGGTAGGGGGCTACACCTTC. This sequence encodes CSVEAGVGGYTF.

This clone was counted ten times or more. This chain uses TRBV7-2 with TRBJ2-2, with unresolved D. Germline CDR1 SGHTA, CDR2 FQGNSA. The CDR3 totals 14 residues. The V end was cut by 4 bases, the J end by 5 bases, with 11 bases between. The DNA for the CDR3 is TGTGCCAGCAGCTCTCTCCCGCAGACCGGGGAGCTGTTTTTT. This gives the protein CASSSLPQTGELFF. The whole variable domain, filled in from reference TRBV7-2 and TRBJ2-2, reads GAGVSQSPSNKVTEKGKDVELRCDPISGHTALYWYRQSLGQGLEFLIYFQGNSAPDKSGLPSDRFSAERTGGSVSTLTIQRTQQEDSAVYLCASSSLPQTGELFFGEGSRLTVL.

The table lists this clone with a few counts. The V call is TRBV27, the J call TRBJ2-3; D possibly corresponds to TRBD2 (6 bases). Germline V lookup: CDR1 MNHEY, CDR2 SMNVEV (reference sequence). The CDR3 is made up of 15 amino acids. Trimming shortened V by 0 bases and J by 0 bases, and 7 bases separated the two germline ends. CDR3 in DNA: TGTGCCAGCAGTTTATCGGGACTTAGCACAGATACGCAGTATTTT. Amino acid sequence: CASSLSGLSTDTQYF.

CDR3 in DNA: TGTGCCAGCAGTGAAGGCGGGCAGTATGGCTACACCTTC. This codes for CASSEGGQYGYTF. This chain connects TRBV6-1 to TRBJ1-2; D call uncertain. In germline, CDR1 is MNHNS, CDR2 SASEGT. This CDR3 is built from 13 residues. Trimming cost V 1 base and J 5 bases, with 8 bases left between them.

Here the CDR3 reads CASSVAGLQLNEQFF. DNA of the CDR3: TGTGCCAGCAGCGTAGCGGGACTTCAACTCAATGAGCAGTTCTTC. V usage is TRBV9 and J usage is TRBJ2-1, with TRBD2 as a possible D gene (6 bases). Trimming took off 0 bases at V and 6 bases at J, with 13 bases between the two ends. The CDR3 is made up of 15 amino acids. Germline CDR1 SGDLS, CDR2 YYNGEE.

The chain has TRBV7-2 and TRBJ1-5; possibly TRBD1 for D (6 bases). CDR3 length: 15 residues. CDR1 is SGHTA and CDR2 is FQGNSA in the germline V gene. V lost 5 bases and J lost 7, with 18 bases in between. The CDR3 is CASSARGGGGQPQHF. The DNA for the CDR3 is TGTGCCAGCAGCGCGAGGGGGGGCGGAGGGCAGCCCCAGCATTTT.

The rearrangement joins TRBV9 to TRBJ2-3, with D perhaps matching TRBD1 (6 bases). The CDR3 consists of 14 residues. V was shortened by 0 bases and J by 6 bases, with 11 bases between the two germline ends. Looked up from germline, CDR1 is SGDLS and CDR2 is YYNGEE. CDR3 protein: CASSVAEGVDTQYF. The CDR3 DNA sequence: TGTGCCAGCAGCGTAGCTGAGGGGGTGGATACGCAGTATTTT.

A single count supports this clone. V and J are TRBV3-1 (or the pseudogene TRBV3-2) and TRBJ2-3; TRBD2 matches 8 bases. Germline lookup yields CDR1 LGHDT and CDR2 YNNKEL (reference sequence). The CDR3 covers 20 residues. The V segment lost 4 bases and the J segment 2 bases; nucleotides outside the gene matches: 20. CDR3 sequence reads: CASSRTAGGIAGGYTDTQYF. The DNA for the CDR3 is TGTGCCAGCAGCCGAACGGCTGGGGGAATCGCGGGGGGCTACACAGATACGCAGTATTTT.

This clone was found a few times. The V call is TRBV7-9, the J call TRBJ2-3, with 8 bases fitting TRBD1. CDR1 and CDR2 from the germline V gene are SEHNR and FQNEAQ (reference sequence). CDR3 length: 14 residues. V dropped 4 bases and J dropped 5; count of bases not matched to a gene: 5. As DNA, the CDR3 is TGTGCCAGCAGCTGGGCAGGGGGCGTAGATACGCAGTATTTT. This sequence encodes CASSWAGGVDTQYF.